This TCR beta chain was captured by sequencing in a study of control samples from healthy donors and cancer patients. Sequencing used immunoSEQ multiplex PCR; TCRdb keeps in-frame clones, though not all of them. The data hold some 130,000 clones, with approximately 94% observed a single time. This CDR3 contains 15 residues. V lost 5 bases to trimming and J lost 5 bases; unmatched junction nucleotides: 8. Germline loops: CDR1 SGHAT, CDR2 FQDESV (reference sequence). The chain employs TRBV11-1 and TRBJ1-1, with 10 positions matching TRBD1. The receptor comes from a man aged 25 to 40 in good health. Sequenced: blood. The DNA of the CDR3 is TGTGCCAGCAGCGCGGGGACAGGGGATTATACTGAAGCTTTCTTT. It yields the protein CASSAGTGDYTEAFF.